This T cell receptor (beta chain) comes out of a study of shared T cell receptors in the human thymus. The data were produced by immunoSEQ multiplex PCR, yet TCRdb's version contains in-frame clones alone and is incomplete. The sample contains over 450,000 clones, about 84% of which appear only once. The CDR3 runs to 17 residues. V was shortened by 0 bases and J by 2 bases, with 14 bases between the two germline ends. Only a few counts were recorded for this clone. The sample was also reused in another study, on human thymus T cells.

This chain connects TRBV23-1 to TRBJ1-5, with a possible D match to TRBD1 (5 bases). Being an ORF, TRBV23-1 has a function that is uncertain. The receptor comes from a boy younger than two with a congenital heart defect. Sequenced sample: thymocytes. In DNA, the CDR3 is TGCGCCAGCAGTCAATCGATCCGGGGACTAGGCAATCAGCCCCAGCATTTT. Protein product: CASSQSIRGLGNQPQHF.